Listed here are 21 T cell receptor beta chains from one sample, sequenced in a study of T cells expressing NK-cell markers. TCRdb reprocessed the 5' RACE reads and stores each CDR3 protein as one record, lacking DNA. The sample yields 250,000 to 300,000 distinct CDR3 sequences, of which the top ten take up 3.5% to 5%. The sample comprised blood T cells: a sorted CD56 or NKG2C T cell subset, CD4+ or CD8+ T cells, or bulk PBMC T cells (not recorded which). The receptors were gathered from a woman aged 18 to 75 in good health.

The chain links TRBV27 to TRBJ1-2; TCRdb names TRBD1, which stays unverified in the absence of DNA. CDR3 length equals 16 residues. Germline V lookup: CDR1 MNHEY, CDR2 SMNVEV (reference sequence). The CDR3 protein is CASSLTYRDRIYGYTF.

The rearrangement links TRBV7-3 to TRBJ2-5; TCRdb's D call of TRBD1 is untestable without DNA. Germline V gives CDR1 SGHTA, CDR2 FQGTGA. The CDR3 runs 14 residues. This chain's CDR3 is CASSSTGGQETQYF.

The genes are TRBV2 and TRBJ1-2; checking the TCRdb D call of TRBD1 is not possible without DNA. The CDR3 has 13 residues. From germline, CDR1 is SNHLY and CDR2 FYNNEI. Here the CDR3 reads CASSVGQGDGYTF.

The J gene is TRBJ2-7, the V gene TRBV20-1; the TCRdb D gene call, TRBD2, has no DNA to confirm it. The germline V gene has CDR1 DFQATT and CDR2 SNEGSKA (reference sequence). The CDR3 totals 12 residues. CDR3 sequence reads: CSARRELNEQYF.

The V and J genes are TRBV7-2 and TRBJ2-5; the D call of TRBD1 rests on TCRdb alone, since no DNA is present to check it. Germline V lookup: CDR1 SGHTA, CDR2 FQGNSA. CDR3 length equals 14 residues. Here the CDR3 reads CASSQGGSGETQYF.

The V call is TRBV5-1, the J call TRBJ2-5. The CDR3 loop spans 14 amino acids. Germline CDR1 SGHRS, CDR2 YFSETQ. CDR3 protein: CASSLVSSQETQYF.

The chain combines TRBV12-3 or TRBV12-4 with TRBJ2-1. The CDR3 loop spans 16 amino acids. The CDR3 sequence is CASSLWLASSYNEQFF.

V and J are TRBV20-1 and TRBJ2-3; lacking DNA, the TRBD2 call made by TCRdb goes unchecked. This CDR3 is built from 15 residues. The V gene's germline CDR1 is DFQATT and CDR2 SNEGSKA (reference sequence). CDR3 sequence reads: CSAQLGLAVGDTQYF.

The chain has TRBV6-2 or TRBV6-3 and TRBJ1-2; TCRdb reports TRBD1, a call that lacks DNA to check it against. The CDR3 extends over 16 amino acids. Germline values: CDR1 MNHEY, CDR2 SVGEGT. CDR3 amino acids: CASSPPGTPANYGYTF.

The rearrangement uses TRBV29-1 and TRBJ2-3; TCRdb reports TRBD1, a call that lacks DNA to check it against. The germline gives CDR1 SQVTM, CDR2 ANQGSEA. The CDR3 is 13 amino acids. The CDR3 is CSVERGGTDTQYF.

The chain carries TRBV4-3 and TRBJ2-1; the TRBD2 assignment by TCRdb is unverifiable without DNA. Germline V CDR1 and CDR2: LGHNA, YSLEER. The length of the CDR3 is 16 residues. The CDR3: CASSQFYSGGFNEQFF.

The V call is TRBV27, the J call TRBJ2-3; TCRdb outputs TRBD1, but without DNA this stays unchecked. The CDR3 covers 14 residues. The germline V gene has CDR1 MNHEY and CDR2 SMNVEV (reference sequence). CDR3 residues: CASSVGQGSDTQYF.

The chain employs TRBV6-5 and TRBJ1-4; the TCRdb D gene call, TRBD1, has no DNA to confirm it. This CDR3 has 15 residues. The germline CDR1 and CDR2 sequences are MNHEY and SVGAGI. The CDR3 is CASSYSNRGTEKLFF.

The V gene is TRBV12-3 or TRBV12-4, the J gene TRBJ1-4. The CDR3 runs 14 residues. The CDR3 spells CASSFSTDHEKLFF.

This chain links TRBV12-3 or TRBV12-4 with TRBJ2-1; as DNA is missing, the TRBD2 call by TCRdb cannot be tested. This CDR3 has 14 amino acids. This CDR3 is CASSPSTSYNEQFF.

J is TRBJ2-1 and V is TRBV20-1. Per the germline V gene, CDR1 is DFQATT and CDR2 is SNEGSKA (reference sequence). The CDR3 runs to 11 residues. The CDR3 reads CSADKLNEQFF.

The CDR3: CSARDPREQYF. The chain uses TRBV20-1 and TRBJ2-7; the D call of TRBD1 rests on TCRdb alone, since no DNA is present to check it. This CDR3 is built from 11 residues. Germline V gene sequence: CDR1 DFQATT, CDR2 SNEGSKA (reference sequence).

The chain's CDR3 is CASSQDSMGGMNTEAFF. The chain joins TRBV4-1 to TRBJ1-1; TCRdb designates TRBD1, a call that cannot be tested without DNA. Germline CDR1 reads MGHRA; CDR2 reads YSYEKL. The CDR3 covers 17 residues.

The chain is built from TRBV7-7 and TRBJ2-1; checking the TCRdb D call of TRBD2 is not possible without DNA. The CDR3 totals 17 residues. CDR1 is SSHAT and CDR2 is FNYEAQ in the germline V gene (reference sequence). The CDR3 here is CASSNELAGSPYNEQFF. The complete variable domain, with remaining parts taken from reference TRBV7-7 and TRBJ2-1, reads GAGVSQSPRYKVTKRGQDVTLRCDPISSHATLYWYQQALGQGPEFLTYFNYEAQPDKSGLPSDRFSAERPEGSISTLTIQRTEQRDSAMYRCASSNELAGSPYNEQFFGPGTRLTVL.

This rearrangement joins TRBV7-9 to TRBJ1-2; no DNA is available, so the TRBD1 call from TCRdb remains unchecked. CDR3 length: 15 residues. CDR1 and CDR2 (germline): SEHNR, FQNEAQ (reference sequence). This CDR3 is CASSQPPLGGRGYTF.

The V gene is TRBV6-5, the J gene TRBJ1-5; with no DNA, the TCRdb D assignment of TRBD1 cannot be verified. This CDR3 has 17 residues. Looked up from germline, CDR1 is MNHEY and CDR2 is SVGAGI. The CDR3 reads CASSYSPPQSSNQPQHF.